This is a list of T cell receptor beta chains from one sample in a study of shared clonotypes between healthy human individuals. TCRdb's table, derived via immunoSEQ multiplex PCR, lists solely in-frame clones and lacks some. The sample has roughly 2 million clones, 90% to 97% seen once; the top ten hold around 0.13%. Specimen: naive CD4+ T cells sorted from blood. Source of these receptors: a young man in good health. Each CDR3 is given with its conserved first and last residue. The D gene is left open where the match is weak. Clone size is stated in some rows and not others, as once, few, many or a class when expanded.

d_gene,j_gene,len,v_gene,abundance,CDR3nt,CDR3aa
NA,TRBJ1-1,11,TRBV2,NA,TGTGCCAGCCTGCCCGTGGCTGAAGCTTTCTTT,CASLPVAEAFF
NA,TRBJ1-4,14,TRBV6-5,NA,TGTGCCAGCAGCCGCGGGACGGGAAATGAAAAACTGTTTTTT,CASSRGTGNEKLFF
TRBD2,TRBJ2-5,15,TRBV30,NA,TGTGCCTGGACTCAAAAGGGACTAGTAACAGAGACCCAGTACTTC,CAWTQKGLVTETQYF
NA,TRBJ2-2,14,TRBV2,NA,TGTGCCAGCAGGGAAGGGGCGCAAACCGGGGAGCTGTTTTTT,CASREGAQTGELFF
NA,TRBJ2-1,14,TRBV30,NA,TGTGCCTGGAGTACGTTTACGAATTACAATGAGCAGTTCTTC,CAWSTFTNYNEQFF
NA,TRBJ1-1,14,TRBV5-1,NA,TGCGCCAGCAGCTTGGATACTACAGCCGGGGAAGCTTTCTTT,CASSLDTTAGEAFF
TRBD2,TRBJ2-1,16,TRBV11-2,NA,TGTGCCAGCAGCTATGCATTTAGCGGGGTTTACAATGAGCAGTTCTTC,CASSYAFSGVYNEQFF
NA,TRBJ2-2,16,TRBV7-6,NA,TGTGCCAGCAGCTTAGCGGGACACCCGAACACCGGGGAGCTGTTTTTT,CASSLAGHPNTGELFF
NA,TRBJ2-7,16,TRBV7-2,NA,TGTGCCAGCAGCTTAACGTCCGGCAGCCCCACCTACGAGCAGTACTTC,CASSLTSGSPTYEQYF
NA,TRBJ1-2,16,TRBV7-6,NA,TGTGCCAGCAGCCGACTTCAAGGGCTGGGTGGGGATGGCTACACCTTC,CASSRLQGLGGDGYTF
TRBD1,TRBJ2-5,14,TRBV6-1,NA,TGTGCCAGCAAAAAGACAGGGTCGGGGGAGACCCAGTACTTC,CASKKTGSGETQYF
NA,TRBJ1-6,15,TRBV11-2,NA,TGTGCCAGCAGCCGATACCGGGGCTTCTATTCACCCCTCCACTTT,CASSRYRGFYSPLHF
TRBD1,TRBJ2-3,14,TRBV6-1,NA,TGTGCCAGCAGTGTAGGGGGCAGCACAGATACGCAGTATTTT,CASSVGGSTDTQYF
TRBD1,TRBJ2-1,14,TRBV18,NA,TGTGCCAGCTCACCTGGACAGGCTGCAAATGAGCAGTTCTTC,CASSPGQAANEQFF
NA,TRBJ1-4,13,TRBV6-1,NA,TGTGCCAGCAGTGATCTGGGCAGCGGAAAACTGTTTTTT,CASSDLGSGKLFF
TRBD1,TRBJ1-6,16,TRBV5-1,few,TGCGCCAGCAGCTTGGGATGGGGACAGGGGAATTCACCCCTCCACTTT,CASSLGWGQGNSPLHF
TRBD2,TRBJ2-7,15,TRBV5-8,NA,TGTGCCAGCAGCAGAAGGACTAGCGGGAGCTACGAGCAGTACTTC,CASSRRTSGSYEQYF